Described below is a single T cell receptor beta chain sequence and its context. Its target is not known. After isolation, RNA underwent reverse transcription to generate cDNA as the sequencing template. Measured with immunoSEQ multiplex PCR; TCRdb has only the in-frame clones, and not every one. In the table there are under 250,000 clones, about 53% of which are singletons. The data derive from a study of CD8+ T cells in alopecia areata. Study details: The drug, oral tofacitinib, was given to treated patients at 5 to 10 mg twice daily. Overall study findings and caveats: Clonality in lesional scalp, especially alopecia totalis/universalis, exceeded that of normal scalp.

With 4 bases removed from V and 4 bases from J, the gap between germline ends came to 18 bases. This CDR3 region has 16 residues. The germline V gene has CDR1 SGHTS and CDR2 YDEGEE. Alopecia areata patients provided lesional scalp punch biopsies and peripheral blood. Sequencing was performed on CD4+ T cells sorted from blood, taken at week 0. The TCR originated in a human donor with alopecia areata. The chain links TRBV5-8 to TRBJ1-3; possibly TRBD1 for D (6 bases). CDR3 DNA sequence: TGTGCCAGCAGCCTTGTCGGGGGGCGCGTCGGAAACACCATATATTTT. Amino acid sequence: CASSLVGGRVGNTIYF.